Shown below are 25 T cell receptor beta chains from a single sample sequenced in a study of blood T cell repertoires in COVID-19. Sequencing used immunoSEQ multiplex PCR; TCRdb keeps in-frame clones, though not all of them. Of 280,000 or so clones in the sample, around 85% are singletons; the top ten hold around 5.8%. Sequenced input: PBMCs or T cells enriched from blood (not recorded which). These receptors came from a woman in her thirties or forties who had recovered from COVID-19.

The chain couples TRBV28 to TRBJ2-7, with TRBD2 matching over 9 bases. After removal of 5 bases from V and 0 bases from J, the junction contained 5 bases not matched to a gene. Germline V gene data show CDR1 as MDHEN and CDR2 as SYDVKM. The CDR3 length is 15 residues. CDR3 amino acids: CASSRSGSSSYEQYF. The CDR3 DNA reads TGTGCCAGCAGTCGTAGCGGGAGTTCCTCCTACGAGCAGTACTTC. Full variable domain (missing parts from reference TRBV28 and TRBJ2-7): DVKVTQSSRYLVKRTGEKVFLECVQDMDHENMFWYRQDPGLGLRLIYFSYDVKMKEKGDIPEGYSVSREKKERFSLILESASTNQTSMYLCASSRSGSSSYEQYFGPGTRLTVT.

The chain carries TRBV9 and TRBJ2-5; 9 bases line up with TRBD2. V shed 5 bases and J 2 bases; nucleotides not matched to a gene: 10. The germline V gene encodes CDR1 SGDLS and CDR2 YYNGEE. The CDR3 has 16 residues. The DNA for the CDR3 is TGTGCCAGCAGTAGCGGGAGTTCCCGGATACAAGAGACCCAGTACTTC. Its translation is CASSSGSSRIQETQYF.

This clone was detected only a few times. J is TRBJ2-1 and V is TRBV11-2; 9 bases are shared with TRBD2. This CDR3 contains 15 residues. Trimming took 1 base from V and 6 from J; bases not matched to a gene: 4. The germline V gene encodes CDR1 SGHAT and CDR2 FQNNGV. CDR3 DNA: TGTGCCAGCAGCTTAGCTAGCGGGAACCCCAATGAGCAGTTCTTC. Translation: CASSLASGNPNEQFF.

Many counts were recorded for this clone. In the same sample, other DNA sequences code for this CDR3. This chain joins TRBV2 and TRBJ2-7; perhaps TRBD1 as D (6 bases). Germline V gene data show CDR1 as SNHLY and CDR2 as FYNNEI. The V and J ends lost 5 bases and 3 bases respectively, with 11 bases between them. The CDR3 length is 13 residues. The CDR3 sequence: CASSLQGSYEQYF. The CDR3 bases are TGTGCCAGCAGTCTACAGGGAAGCTACGAGCAGTACTTC. Combining the CDR3 with reference TRBV2 and TRBJ2-7 gives the whole variable domain EPEVTQTPSHQVTQMGQEVILRCVPISNHLYFYWYRQILGQKVEFLVSFYNNEISEKSEIFDDQFSVERPDGSNFTLKIRSTKLEDSAMYFCASSLQGSYEQYFGPGTRLTVT.

The V call is TRBV28, the J call TRBJ2-7; maybe TRBD2 (6 bases). V lost 0 bases, J lost 0 bases, and 6 bases lay in between. The CDR3 contains 14 residues. CDR1 is MDHEN, CDR2 SYDVKM, per germline. The CDR3, as DNA: TGTGCCAGCAGTTTATGGCGGGGCTCCTACGAGCAGTACTTC. It codes for CASSLWRGSYEQYF.

Comments on this clone: At one boundary the junction diverges from the germline segment, which might be a read error. This chain uses TRBV2 with TRBJ2-1; D is perhaps TRBD1 (6 bases). CDR1 is SNHLY, CDR2 FYNNEI, per germline. There are 11 residues in the CDR3. The CDR3 nucleotides are TGTGCCAGCATGGACAGCCCGAGGGGAGTCTTC. Protein product: CASMDSPRGVF.

The chain is built from TRBV6-5 and TRBJ2-7; no firm D call. The CDR3 spans 13 residues. V lost 7 bases to trimming and J lost 1 base, with 11 bases between them. Germline values: CDR1 MNHEY, CDR2 SVGAGI. In DNA, the CDR3 is TGTGCCAGCAACGGCGGCGAATCCTACGAGCAGTACTTC. Translated, it gives CASNGGESYEQYF.

This chain links TRBV5-1 with TRBJ2-1; 7 nucleotides line up with TRBD2. The CDR3 spans 15 residues. J lost 6 bases, V lost 7 bases, and 13 bases had no gene match. CDR1 is SGHRS, CDR2 YFSETQ, per germline. The CDR3 DNA follows: TGCGCCAGCGCAGTCCTCGGGGCGGGGGTCAATGAGCAGTTCTTC. Its translation is CASAVLGAGVNEQFF.

The chain has TRBV20-1 and TRBJ2-2; the D is unclear. Germline loops: CDR1 DFQATT, CDR2 SNEGSKA (reference sequence). Trimming removed 3 bases at V and 3 bases at J, with 11 bases between. The CDR3 spans 14 residues. The CDR3, as DNA: TGCAGTGCTAGTAAGACTGGATACACCGGGGAGCTGTTTTTT. Its translation is CSASKTGYTGELFF.

The rearrangement joins TRBV7-8 to TRBJ2-3; tentatively, D is TRBD1 (5 bases). The germline CDR1 and CDR2 sequences are SGHVS and FQNEAQ. The CDR3 length is 16 residues. The V gene lost 2 bases and the J gene lost 6 bases, with 18 bases spanning the gap. The CDR3 is CASSLQGSPRVDTQYF. The CDR3, as DNA: TGTGCCAGCAGCTTACAGGGTAGCCCCCGGGTGGATACGCAGTATTTT.

With regard to this clone: One end of the junction does not line up with germline, which may come from a read error. The chain is built from TRBV7-7 and TRBJ2-1; TRBD2 matches 7 bases. The CDR3 is 15 residues long. Germline CDR1 and CDR2: SSHAT and FNYEAQ (reference sequence). In DNA, the CDR3 is TGTGCTAGCAGCTTCGGGGACTACCCCTCTGATGAGCAGTTCTTC. It codes for CASSFGDYPSDEQFF.

CDR3 amino acids: CASSLWGLADNTETQYF. CDR3 nucleotide sequence: TGTGCCAGCAGTCTTTGGGGACTAGCGGATAATACGGAGACCCAGTACTTC. The chain couples TRBV2 to TRBJ2-5, with TRBD2 matching 11 bases. The germline V gene has CDR1 SNHLY and CDR2 FYNNEI. CDR3 size: 17 residues. Trimming removed 5 bases from V and 5 bases from J; junction bases left unmatched: 13. Full variable domain (outside the CDR3, taken from reference TRBV2 and TRBJ2-5): EPEVTQTPSHQVTQMGQEVILRCVPISNHLYFYWYRQILGQKVEFLVSFYNNEISEKSEIFDDQFSVERPDGSNFTLKIRSTKLEDSAMYFCASSLWGLADNTETQYFGPGTRLLVL.

The chain uses TRBV7-3 and TRBJ2-1; maybe TRBD1 (6 bases). V was trimmed by 3 bases and J by 1 base, leaving 10 bases between them. The length of the CDR3 is 15 residues. Germline lookup yields CDR1 SGHTA and CDR2 FQGTGA. CDR3 region: CASSFPQGSYNEQFF. The CDR3 DNA follows: TGTGCCAGCAGCTTCCCACAGGGATCCTACAATGAGCAGTTCTTC.

The chain is built from TRBV29-1 and TRBJ2-1; TRBD2 matches 7 bases. The CDR3 spans 14 residues. Per germline, CDR1 SQVTM and CDR2 ANQGSEA. Losses at the gene ends were 7 bases for V and 4 bases for J; bases not matched to a gene: 10. The CDR3 reads CSAHGDYLYNEQFF. In nucleotides, the CDR3 is TGCAGCGCCCATGGGGACTACCTATACAATGAGCAGTTCTTC.

This clone came up once. V gene TRBV6-5 combines with J gene TRBJ1-4; D is unclear. CDR1 MNHEY and CDR2 SVGAGI come from the germline V gene. Trimming took off 7 bases at V and 3 bases at J, with 9 bases between the two ends. The CDR3 covers 13 residues. The CDR3 here is CASMLTANEKLFF. The DNA for the CDR3 is TGTGCCAGCATGTTAACAGCTAATGAAAAACTGTTTTTT.

This clone was seen at least ten times. The rearrangement uses TRBV28 and TRBJ1-1; perhaps TRBD1 as D (6 bases). There are 15 residues in the CDR3. Between the trimmed V and J ends, which lost 3 bases and 2 bases, there was a span of 13 bases. Germline V lookup: CDR1 MDHEN, CDR2 SYDVKM. CDR3 nucleotide sequence: TGTGCCAGCAGTTTGCACGGGACAAAAAACACTGAAGCTTTCTTT. This codes for CASSLHGTKNTEAFF.

The chain links TRBV5-1 to TRBJ2-3; 14 bases line up with TRBD2. The CDR3 runs to 17 residues. Germline values: CDR1 SGHRS, CDR2 YFSETQ. V lost 3 bases and J lost 0; bases outside the gene matches: 3. The CDR3 coding sequence is TGCGCCAGCAGCTCGACTAGCGGGAGGGGAAGCACAGATACGCAGTATTTT. Its protein product is CASSSTSGRGSTDTQYF.

This clone was found once. The rearrangement joins TRBV30 to TRBJ1-6; perhaps TRBD1 as D (5 bases). This CDR3 spans 12 amino acids. Germline values: CDR1 GTSNPN, CDR2 SVGIG (reference sequence). Trimming cost V 0 bases and J 13 bases, with 10 bases left between them. In DNA form, the CDR3 reads TGTGCCTGGAGTGTAGGGGTCGCCCCCCTCCACTTT. Translation gives CAWSVGVAPLHF.

The rearrangement uses TRBV9 and TRBJ2-7; TRBD2 matches 8 bases. CDR3 length: 15 residues. The germline gives CDR1 SGDLS, CDR2 YYNGEE. V gave up 0 bases and J gave up 7 bases; unmatched junction bases: 9. The CDR3 DNA follows: TGTGCCAGCAGCGTAGTTATAGCGGGGCCCAGAGAGCAGTACTTC. It encodes CASSVVIAGPREQYF.

This chain joins TRBV4-3 and TRBJ1-2; TRBD1 matches 11 bases. Looked up from germline, CDR1 is LGHNA and CDR2 is YSLEER. V lost 5 bases, J lost 2 bases, and 4 bases stayed unmatched. This CDR3 contains 15 residues. CDR3 bases: TGCGCCAGCAGCGTACGGGACAGGGGGAACTATGGCTACACCTTC. Protein sequence: CASSVRDRGNYGYTF.

The chain recombines TRBV10-3 with TRBJ2-7; maybe TRBD2 (5 bases). With 11 bases removed from V and 0 bases from J, the gap between germline ends came to 11 bases. This CDR3 has 12 amino acids. Germline V gene data show CDR1 as ENHRY and CDR2 as SYGVKD. CDR3 loop: CACSDYSYEQYF. The CDR3 bases are TGTGCCTGCTCCGACTACTCCTACGAGCAGTACTTC.

The V call is TRBV3-1 (or the pseudogene TRBV3-2), the J call TRBJ2-2, with 12 bases aligning to TRBD2. V was pared by 7 bases and J by 1 base, with 4 bases of the junction left unmatched. CDR1 is LGHDT, CDR2 YNNKEL, per germline (reference sequence). The CDR3 sequence is 16 residues long. The CDR3 DNA reads as TGTGCCAGCACCCTACTAGCGGGAGGGAACACCGGGGAGCTGTTTTTT. Residues: CASTLLAGGNTGELFF.

CDR3 DNA sequence: TGTGCCACACCGGGGGTCCCGGGGGAGCAGTACTTC. Translated, it gives CATPGVPGEQYF. The chain combines TRBV12-3 or TRBV12-4 with TRBJ2-7, with D possibly being TRBD2 (6 bases). Trimming shortened V by 10 bases and J by 7 bases, and 17 bases separated the two germline ends. The CDR3 length is 12 residues.

The CDR3 DNA reads TGTGCCAGCAGTTACAGGAGCGAGCAGTACTTC. It is translated as CASSYRSEQYF. V usage is TRBV6-5 and J usage is TRBJ2-7; D unclear. The V gene's germline CDR1 is MNHEY and CDR2 SVGAGI. V was trimmed by 2 bases and J by 6 bases, leaving 5 bases between them. This CDR3 region has 11 residues.

The V gene is TRBV5-1, the J gene TRBJ2-7; TRBD1 matches 7 bases. Germline V gene data show CDR1 as SGHRS and CDR2 as YFSETQ. The junction had 7 bases not matched to a gene; V was cut back by 3 bases and J by 1 base. The length of the CDR3 is 15 residues. The CDR3 is CASSYDGQVSYEQYF. In DNA, the CDR3 is TGCGCCAGCAGCTATGACGGACAGGTGTCCTACGAGCAGTACTTC.